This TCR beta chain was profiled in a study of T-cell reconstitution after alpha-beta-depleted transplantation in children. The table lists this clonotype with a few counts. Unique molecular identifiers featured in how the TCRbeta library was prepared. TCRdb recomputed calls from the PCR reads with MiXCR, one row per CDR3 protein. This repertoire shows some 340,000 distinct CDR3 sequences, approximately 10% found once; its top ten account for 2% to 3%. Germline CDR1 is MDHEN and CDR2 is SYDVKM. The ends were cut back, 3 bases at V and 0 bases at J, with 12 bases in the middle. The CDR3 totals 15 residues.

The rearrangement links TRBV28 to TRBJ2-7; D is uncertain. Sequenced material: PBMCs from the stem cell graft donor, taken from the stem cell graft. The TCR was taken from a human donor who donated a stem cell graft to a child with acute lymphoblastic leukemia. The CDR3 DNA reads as TGTGCCAGCAGTTTCCGCGGATTTAGCTCCTACGAGCAGTACTTC. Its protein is CASSFRGFSSYEQYF.